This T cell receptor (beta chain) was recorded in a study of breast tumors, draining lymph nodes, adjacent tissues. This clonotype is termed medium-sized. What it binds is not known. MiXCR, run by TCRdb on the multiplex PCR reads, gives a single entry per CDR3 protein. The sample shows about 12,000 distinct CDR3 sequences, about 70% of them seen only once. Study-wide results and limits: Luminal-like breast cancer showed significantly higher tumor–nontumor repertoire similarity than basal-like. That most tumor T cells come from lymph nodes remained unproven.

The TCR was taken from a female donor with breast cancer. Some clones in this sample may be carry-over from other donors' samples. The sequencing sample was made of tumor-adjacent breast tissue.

CDR3 nucleotide sequence: TGTGCCAGCAGGGGGGACAGGCAAGAGACCCAGTACTTC. Its protein product is CASRGDRQETQYF. The chain joins TRBV2 to TRBJ2-5; 8 bases map to TRBD1. Unmatched junction bases numbered 2, after V lost 6 bases and J lost 2 bases. This CDR3 region has 13 residues. Germline V lookup: CDR1 SNHLY, CDR2 FYNNEI.